This TCR beta chain was recorded in a study of cytomegalovirus exposure and HLA in healthy donors. TCRdb's copy holds only in-frame clones and misses some; the assay was immunoSEQ multiplex PCR. The data hold 150,000 to 200,000 clones, with about 80% observed a single time. The V and J ends lost 8 bases and 0 bases respectively, with 10 bases between them. Germline V lookup: CDR1 LNHNV, CDR2 YYDKDF (reference sequence). The CDR3 has 13 residues. The TCR was taken from a young man in good health and CMV-seropositive. Sequencing used PBMCs. The V call is TRBV15, the J call TRBJ1-2; D unclear. The CDR3 sequence: CATSFVANYGYTF. CDR3 nucleotides: TGTGCCACCTCCTTCGTCGCTAACTATGGCTACACCTTC.